What follows are 20 T cell receptor beta chains derived from one specimen sequenced in a study of response to subunit inactivated influenza vaccine. A single record per CDR3 protein comes from TCRdb applying MiXCR to the RT-PCR reads. The data contain roughly 290,000 distinct CDR3 sequences, 21% of them singletons. Specimen: PBMCs from blood, collected about 20 months after vaccination. These receptors came from a man between 45 and 75 years old who received an inactivated influenza vaccine.

The rearrangement uses TRBV6-1 and TRBJ1-4; D remains unclear. Germline loops: CDR1 MNHNS, CDR2 SASEGT. V dropped 5 bases and J dropped 8 bases, with 21 bases sitting between them. The CDR3 runs to 16 residues. The CDR3 region has the DNA TGTGCCAGCAGTCCAACTAGGGCTCCACCATGGGAAAAACTGTTTTTT. Amino acids: CASSPTRAPPWEKLFF.

This clonotype showed up just a few times. The chain carries TRBV12-3 or TRBV12-4 and TRBJ2-3; a possible D gene is TRBD2 (6 bases). Trimming took 7 bases from V and 6 from J, leaving 11 bases between them. The CDR3 runs 12 residues. CDR3 in DNA: TGTGCCAGCACCACTGGGGGGGATACGCAGTATTTT. Translated, it gives CASTTGGDTQYF.

This clonotype was seen a handful of times. The rearrangement uses TRBV29-1 and TRBJ2-1; D not resolved. CDR3 size: 14 residues. V was pared by 4 bases and J by 6 bases, with 16 bases between. CDR1 is SQVTM, CDR2 ANQGSEA, per germline. The CDR3 sequence: CSVGGIRVTNEQFF. In DNA, the CDR3 is TGCAGCGTTGGGGGAATTCGGGTTACCAATGAGCAGTTCTTC.

This clonotype was seen only a few times. The chain has TRBV7-2 and TRBJ2-1; D gene uncertain. This CDR3 is built from 15 residues. Trimming cost V 1 base and J 3 bases, with 10 bases left between them. Germline loops: CDR1 SGHTA, CDR2 FQGNSA. The CDR3 DNA is TGTGCCAGCAGCTTAGTAGGGTACGGCTACAATGAGCAGTTCTTC. This gives the protein CASSLVGYGYNEQFF.

The chain combines TRBV11-1 with TRBJ2-4; TRBD2 agrees at 8 bases. The V gene end was trimmed by 1 base and the J gene end by 0 bases; junction bases not matched to a gene: 11. Germline V CDR1 and CDR2: SGHAT, FQDESV (reference sequence). The CDR3 sequence is 19 residues long. CDR3 protein: CASSLVSGASGRAKNIQYF. CDR3 sequence (DNA): TGTGCCAGCAGCTTAGTGTCAGGGGCTAGCGGGCGAGCCAAAAACATTCAGTACTTC.

This chain uses TRBV28 with TRBJ2-3; tentative D call: TRBD2 (6 bases). The CDR3 is made up of 16 amino acids. Per germline, CDR1 MDHEN and CDR2 SYDVKM. V was clipped by 5 bases and J by 0 bases, with 15 bases between them. For the CDR3, the DNA is TGTGCCAGCAGTAGTCGGACTACGCTTAGCACAGATACGCAGTATTTT. Residues: CASSSRTTLSTDTQYF.

V gene TRBV12-3 or TRBV12-4 combines with J gene TRBJ2-3; no clear D gene. The CDR3 length is 14 residues. Trimming left V 5 bases short and J 4 bases short, with 13 bases between. The CDR3, as DNA: TGTGCCAGCAGTACCCAGAGCTCCTCAGATACGCAGTATTTT. This codes for CASSTQSSSDTQYF.

This clonotype occurred a few times. The J gene is TRBJ1-2, the V gene TRBV27; a weak D match, TRBD1 (6 bases). Deletions cut 0 bases from V and 4 bases from J, with 12 bases between. This CDR3 has 15 amino acids. Per germline, CDR1 MNHEY and CDR2 SMNVEV (reference sequence). The CDR3 DNA sequence: TGTGCCAGCAGTTTATCTTGGGGGCGCGCCTATGGCTACACCTTC. It translates to CASSLSWGRAYGYTF.

The gene calls are TRBV20-1 and TRBJ1-6; D unresolved. Per germline, CDR1 DFQATT and CDR2 SNEGSKA (reference sequence). The CDR3 consists of 16 residues. V lost 0 bases and J lost 1, with 10 bases in between. The chain's CDR3 is CSAREPVTSYNSPLHF. Here the CDR3 DNA reads TGCAGTGCTAGAGAGCCCGTAACGTCCTATAATTCACCCCTCCACTTT.

This clonotype was counted many times. The V call is TRBV27, the J call TRBJ1-1, with 12 bases that match TRBD1. V was pared by 0 bases and J by 1 base, with 3 bases of the junction left unmatched. Germline V gene data show CDR1 as MNHEY and CDR2 as SMNVEV (reference sequence). The CDR3 contains 17 residues. The CDR3 region has the DNA TGTGCCAGCAGTTTATCCGGGACAGGGGGCGAGAACACTGAAGCTTTCTTT. Protein: CASSLSGTGGENTEAFF.

This clonotype appeared a few times. The chain links TRBV20-1 to TRBJ2-5; D gene uncertain. Germline V lookup: CDR1 DFQATT, CDR2 SNEGSKA (reference sequence). Trimming pared 0 bases from V and 5 bases from J, leaving 13 bases between. The CDR3 consists of 14 residues. For the CDR3, the DNA is TGCAGTGCTAGAGATCGGCTCTACGTTGAGACCCAGTACTTC. The encoded protein is CSARDRLYVETQYF.

The genes are TRBV4-2 and TRBJ1-1; maybe TRBD1 (5 bases). CDR1 and CDR2 (germline): LGHNA, YNFKEQ. V shed 9 bases and J shed 7 bases, with 21 bases lying between them. The CDR3 consists of 14 residues. For the CDR3, the DNA is TGTGCCAGTACTCAGGGACCTAAAGGCAGTGAAGCTTTCTTT. Translation: CASTQGPKGSEAFF.

This clonotype was seen a few times. V and J are TRBV28 and TRBJ1-2, with TRBD1 identical over 8 bases. Germline V gene lookup returns CDR1 MDHEN and CDR2 SYDVKM. J lost 3 bases, V lost 7 bases, and 7 bases had no gene match. The CDR3 is made up of 14 amino acids. In nucleotides, the CDR3 is TGTGCCAGCACCCGGAGGACAGGGTACTATGGCTACACCTTC. Protein product: CASTRRTGYYGYTF.

The chain uses TRBV30 and TRBJ2-3; no reliable D call. The CDR3 totals 13 residues. Trimming cost V 1 base and J 0 bases, with 5 bases left between them. Looked up from germline, CDR1 is GTSNPN and CDR2 is SVGIG (reference sequence). CDR3 nucleotides: TGTGCCTGGAGTGACGGGAGCACAGATACGCAGTATTTT. Translated, it gives CAWSDGSTDTQYF.

The chain is built from TRBV21-1 and TRBJ2-7; the listed D gene, TRBD1, was not tested against the DNA. TRBV21-1 is shown as a pseudogene. The CDR3 sequence is 17 residues long. CDR3 protein: CASSTLTLQGTIYEQYF. The CDR3 nucleotides are TGTGCCAGCAGCACACTCACCCTACAGGGTACGATCTACGAGCAGTACTTC.

This clonotype showed up just a few times. J is TRBJ2-4 and V is TRBV20-1; 7 bases are a match to TRBD1. The germline CDR1 and CDR2 sequences are DFQATT and SNEGSKA (reference sequence). The length of the CDR3 is 15 residues. V shed 0 bases and J 6 bases; nucleotides not matched to a gene: 8. The CDR3 is CSARDLQGGGNIQYF. CDR3 nucleotides: TGCAGTGCTAGAGATTTACAAGGGGGCGGAAACATTCAGTACTTC.

CDR3 loop: CASSLNRAQGSQYF. In nucleotides, the CDR3 is TGTGCCAGCAGCCTCAACAGGGCCCAAGGGTCCCAGTACTTC. V and J are TRBV12-3 or TRBV12-4 and TRBJ2-5; D is perhaps TRBD1 (6 bases). V dropped 6 bases and J dropped 9 bases, with 20 bases sitting between them. This CDR3 is built from 14 residues.

This clonotype was detected only a few times. The chain employs TRBV9 and TRBJ1-6, with TRBD1 matching over 10 bases. This CDR3 comprises 17 residues. The V gene's germline CDR1 is SGDLS and CDR2 YYNGEE. Trimming at V came to 3 bases and at J to 14 bases, leaving 17 bases not matched to a gene. The CDR3 here is CASSARSGQGDSRALHF. The DNA for the CDR3 is TGTGCCAGCAGCGCTCGATCCGGACAGGGGGATAGTCGCGCCCTCCACTTT.

This clonotype was seen repeatedly, ten times or more. The CDR3 DNA sequence: TGTGCCAGCAGCTTGGGACTAGCGGGACATAGCGGGGAGACCCAGTACTTC. Protein sequence: CASSLGLAGHSGETQYF. The genes are TRBV11-2 and TRBJ2-5, with 13 bases lining up with TRBD2. Germline CDR1 reads SGHAT; CDR2 reads FQNNGV. The CDR3 is made up of 17 amino acids. The trim removed 3 bases at V and 5 bases at J, leaving 9 bases unmatched.

V gene TRBV7-9 combines with J gene TRBJ1-2; 11 bases are shared with TRBD1. This CDR3 is built from 14 residues. Germline values: CDR1 SEHNR, CDR2 FQNEAQ (reference sequence). Trimming removed 5 bases from V and 4 bases from J; junction bases left unmatched: 3. Here the CDR3 reads CASSRGTGGYGYTF. The CDR3 region has the DNA TGTGCCAGCAGCAGAGGGACAGGGGGCTATGGCTACACCTTC. The full variable domain, in which reference TRBV7-9 and TRBJ1-2 provide the parts outside the CDR3, is DTGVSQNPRHKITKRGQNVTFRCDPISEHNRLYWYRQTLGQGPEFLTYFQNEAQLEKSRLLSDRFSAERPKGSFSTLEIQRTEQGDSAMYLCASSRGTGGYGYTFGSGTRLTVV.